This T cell receptor beta chain was retrieved from a study of blood T cell repertoires in COVID-19. Authors' analysis steps: Amplification of reference gene primers provided the estimated nucleated cell counts. Sequenced by immunoSEQ multiplex PCR; TCRdb stores in-frame clones only, minus some. V, J and clone size were drawn from that table, and D and trimming were deduced from the DNA. This table has around 62,000 clones, 75% to 85% appearing once. Specimen: peripheral blood. The source of this sequence is a man aged 50 or older with acute or convalescent COVID-19.

The CDR3 region has the DNA TGCGCCAGCAGCACCCAGACAGGTCAACGAACCGGGGAGCTGTTTTTT. Protein product: CASSTQTGQRTGELFF. This chain links TRBV5-1 with TRBJ2-2, with D possibly matching TRBD1 (6 bases). V gave up 4 bases and J gave up 5 bases, with 18 bases separating them. CDR3 size: 16 residues. Germline CDR1 and CDR2: SGHRS and YFSETQ.